This paragraph reports one TCR beta chain. The sample belongs to a study of blood T cell repertoires in COVID-19. Overall study: COVID-19 samples collected from the United States, Italy and Spain covered acute and convalescent phases. PBMCs, B-cell-depleted T cells, or T cells provided the cDNA or gDNA that made up the material.

CDR3 length equals 15 residues. Trimming removed 4 bases from V and 5 bases from J; junction bases left unmatched: 5. Germline V CDR1 and CDR2: KGHDR, SFDVKD. Original methodology: The assay estimated nucleated cells by amplifying reference gene primers. Sequencing used immunoSEQ multiplex PCR; TCRdb keeps in-frame clones, though not all of them. The V and J calls and the clone size are those of that table, but D and trimming were determined from the DNA. This sample yields tens of thousands of clones, of which almost 90% are seen a single time; 7.5% to 8.5% belongs to the top ten. The sequenced material came from peripheral blood. This receptor was identified in a man between 60 and 75 years old with active COVID-19. This chain joins TRBV24-1 and TRBJ2-5, with TRBD1 matching 11 bases. The CDR3 coding sequence is TGTGCCACCAGTGAGGCCGGGACAGGGGGGGAGACCCAGTACTTC. It translates to CATSEAGTGGETQYF.